A selection of T cell receptor beta chains follows, all from one sample in a study of blood T cell repertoires in COVID-19. Some clones are missing from TCRdb's copy, which holds only in-frame ones; the method was immunoSEQ multiplex PCR. The sample yields roughly 80,000 clones, 88% seen once. The sequencing sample was made of peripheral blood. These receptors came from a human donor in a cohort sampled during active COVID-19. Both conserved end residues are part of each CDR3. D genes are given only for firm matches. For some rows the clone size is stated as once, few or many, or as a class when expanded; others skip it.

-	-	TRBJ2-2	TRBV5-1	TGCGCCAGCAGCTTGGAGGCAGGCTACAACACCGGGGAGCTGTTTTTT	CASSLEAGYNTGELFF
-	-	TRBJ2-1	TRBV3-1/TRBV3-2	TGTGCCAGCAGCCAAGGGGGGGGCGACCTAATCTTC	CASSQGGGDLIF
-	-	TRBJ1-2	TRBV6-1	TGTGCCAGCAGTGAAACTGGGAGCTATGGCTACACCTTC	CASSETGSYGYTF
-	TRBD2	TRBJ2-5	TRBV5-1	TGCGCCAGCAGCTTAGCGGGACTAGAGGAGACCCAGTACTTC	CASSLAGLEETQYF
-	-	TRBJ2-5	TRBV9	TGTGCCAGCAGCGGGATAGGGGTAGGGGAGACCCAGTACTTC	CASSGIGVGETQYF
-	-	TRBJ2-7	TRBV15	TGTGCCACCAGCGGAGGAAGCACCTACGAGCAGTACTTC	CATSGGSTYEQYF
-	-	TRBJ1-1	TRBV28	TGTGCCAGCACCCCGCGGGGGGACACTGAAGCTTTCTTT	CASTPRGDTEAFF
-	-	TRBJ2-1	TRBV15	TGTGCCACCAGGTCGACAACCTACAATGAGCAGTTCTTC	CATRSTTYNEQFF
-	TRBD2	TRBJ2-2	TRBV3-1/TRBV3-2	TGTGCCAGCAGCCAAGCAGCGGGAGGTAGGGGCACCGGGGAGCTGTTTTTT	CASSQAAGGRGTGELFF
-	TRBD2	TRBJ2-1	TRBV7-2	TGTGCCAGCAGCTTAGATAGCGGGGGGGCTCACGATGAGCAGTTCTTC	CASSLDSGGAHDEQFF
once	-	TRBJ1-1	TRBV12-3/TRBV12-4	TGTGCCAGCAGTTTAACCGTGTCGGTGGTAGCTTTCTTT	CASSLTVSVVAFF
once	-	TRBJ1-2	TRBV11-2	TGTGCCAGCAGCCCTATCTCGTACTATGGCTACACCTTC	CASSPISYYGYTF
-	-	TRBJ2-1	TRBV23-1	TGCGCCAGCAGTCAATCGGTCACGTGGGTCGGGTCCTACAATGAGCAGTTCTTC	CASSQSVTWVGSYNEQFF
-	-	TRBJ1-2	TRBV4-2	TGTGCCAGCAGCCAAGGAACGGAGGCTAACTATGGCTACACCTTC	CASSQGTEANYGYTF
many	TRBD2	TRBJ2-7	TRBV28	TGTGCCAGCAACTCGGGCGGGAGGCCCTCCTACGAGCAGTACTTC	CASNSGGRPSYEQYF
few	-	TRBJ2-3	TRBV10-3	TGTGCCATCAGTAATTTGGCAGGGAGCACAGATACGCAGTATTTT	CAISNLAGSTDTQYF
few	TRBD2	TRBJ2-7	TRBV6-6	TGTGCCAGCAGTTACCCAACTAGCGGGAGGGCCTACGAGCAGTACTTC	CASSYPTSGRAYEQYF
-	-	TRBJ1-4	TRBV21-1	TGTGCCAGCAGCAAAGTGGCAGGGGGCGACGAAAAACTGTTTTTT	CASSKVAGGDEKLFF
-	-	TRBJ1-2	TRBV6-5	TGTGCCAGCAAGTACAGGATATTTAATGGCTACACCTTC	CASKYRIFNGYTF
-	TRBD2	TRBJ2-1	TRBV14	TGTGCCAGCAGCGTACGACTAGGCGGGGGGTACAATGAGCAGTTCTTC	CASSVRLGGGYNEQFF
-	-	TRBJ2-7	TRBV27	TGTGCCAGCAGTTTTACTCCGGGACTACAAAGGGGGGAGCAGTACTTC	CASSFTPGLQRGEQYF
-	TRBD1	TRBJ2-5	TRBV6-5	TGTGCCAGCAGACACCGGGACAGGGCGCAAGAGACCCAGTACTTC	CASRHRDRAQETQYF
-	TRBD2	TRBJ2-3	TRBV5-3	TGTGCCAGAAGCTTGGCCCGACTAGCAGCTAGCACAGATACGCAGTATTTT	CARSLARLAASTDTQYF